Each of the 21 T cell receptor beta chains below was sequenced from the same sample in a study of T cells in Graves' hyperthyroidism and ophthalmopathy. Amplification of TCR beta CDR3 regions used RNA as the template. First-round RT-PCR targeting the TCR CDR3 was performed with the HTBI primer set. TCRdb fed the multiplex PCR reads into MiXCR, producing one record per CDR3 protein. The sample holds 250,000 to 400,000 distinct CDR3 sequences; roughly 13% are singletons and the top ten take 34%. The sample comprised blood. The receptors shown here come from a woman in her thirties or forties with Graves' ophthalmopathy.

This clonotype was seen a few times. CDR3 protein: CASSPQTGGVDTQYF. The CDR3 DNA is TGTGCCAGCAGCCCGCAGACAGGGGGCGTAGATACGCAGTATTTT. The chain links TRBV3-1 to TRBJ2-3, with 10 bases fitting TRBD1. There are 15 residues in the CDR3. Looked up from germline, CDR1 is LGHDT and CDR2 is YNNKEL (reference sequence). J lost 5 bases, V lost 4 bases, and 6 bases had no gene match.

This clonotype was recorded many times. The chain is built from TRBV12-3 or TRBV12-4 and TRBJ1-1; 7 bases map to TRBD1. V lost 7 bases to trimming and J lost 1 base; unmatched junction nucleotides: 9. The CDR3 totals 15 residues. The CDR3, as DNA: TGTGCCAGCAACTCACAGGGGCCCCAGAACACTGAAGCTTTCTTT. As protein: CASNSQGPQNTEAFF.

This clonotype was detected many times. V is TRBV20-1 and J is TRBJ2-5; 9 nucleotides match TRBD1. V dropped 0 bases and J dropped 5; count of bases not matched to a gene: 7. Germline V lookup: CDR1 DFQATT, CDR2 SNEGSKA (reference sequence). The CDR3 sequence is 15 residues long. CDR3 sequence reads: CSARDRGQGSETQYF. The CDR3 DNA follows: TGCAGTGCTAGAGACAGGGGACAGGGTTCGGAGACCCAGTACTTC.

This clonotype showed up many times. The chain uses TRBV28 and TRBJ2-7; 9 positions match TRBD2. V trimming: 6 bases; J trimming: 0 bases; junction bases outside the gene matches: 6. CDR3 length: 15 amino acids. Germline V gene sequence: CDR1 MDHEN, CDR2 SYDVKM. The DNA of the CDR3 is TGTGCCAGCAGGGCTAGCGGGAAAAGCTCCTACGAGCAGTACTTC. It is translated as CASRASGKSSYEQYF.

This clonotype was picked up a small number of times. V is TRBV5-1 and J is TRBJ2-3; D is unresolved. From germline, CDR1 is SGHRS and CDR2 YFSETQ. The ends were cut back, 3 bases at V and 0 bases at J, with 14 bases in the middle. CDR3 size: 16 residues. DNA of the CDR3: TGCGCCAGCAGCTATAGGGCCGGTGTTAGCACAGATACGCAGTATTTT. It codes for CASSYRAGVSTDTQYF. The variable domain in full, completed from reference TRBV5-1 and TRBJ2-3, reads KAGVTQTPRYLIKTRGQQVTLSCSPISGHRSVSWYQQTPGQGLQFLFEYFSETQRNKGNFPGRFSGRQFSNSRSEMNVSTLELGDSALYLCASSYRAGVSTDTQYFGPGTRLTVL.

This clonotype was recorded many times. The chain carries TRBV2 and TRBJ1-5, with D perhaps TRBD1 (6 bases). The germline V gene has CDR1 SNHLY and CDR2 FYNNEI. CDR3 length equals 14 residues. V gave up 6 bases and J gave up 3 bases, with 12 bases separating them. In DNA, the CDR3 is TGTGCCAGCAGCCTACAGGGCCCCAATCAGCCCCAGCATTTT. This codes for CASSLQGPNQPQHF.

Regarding this clonotype: One end of the junction is discordant with germline, which a read error may explain. The chain recombines TRBV19 with TRBJ2-7, with 8 bases aligning to TRBD2. Germline values: CDR1 LNHDA, CDR2 SQIVND (reference sequence). The CDR3 totals 15 residues. Written as DNA, the CDR3 is TGTGCCAGTAGTATCCAATGGCGGGGGGTCGGAGAGCAGCACTTC. Translation: CASSIQWRGVGEQHF.

This clonotype has only a few counts. This rearrangement joins TRBV20-1 to TRBJ2-1; 8 nucleotides agree with TRBD2. The trim removed 0 bases at V and 1 base at J, leaving 8 bases unmatched. CDR1 is DFQATT and CDR2 is SNEGSKA in the germline V gene (reference sequence). The length of the CDR3 is 17 residues. The CDR3 DNA reads TGCAGTGCTAGAGATAGAATAGCGGGGAGTTCCTACAATGAGCAGTTCTTC. Translating it yields CSARDRIAGSSYNEQFF.

This clonotype was counted many times. This chain connects TRBV24-1 to TRBJ2-2; D gene uncertain. The CDR3 runs 14 residues. Per the germline V gene, CDR1 is KGHDR and CDR2 is SFDVKD. The V and J ends lost 7 bases and 5 bases respectively, with 13 bases between them. This CDR3 reads CATRGSLGTGELFF. The CDR3 nucleotides are TGTGCCACCAGGGGGTCTTTAGGGACCGGGGAGCTGTTTTTT.

This chain uses TRBV7-9 with TRBJ2-7, with 8 bases identical to TRBD1. CDR1 and CDR2 (germline): SEHNR, FQNEAQ (reference sequence). This CDR3 has 16 residues. V trimming: 4 bases; J trimming: 3 bases; junction bases outside the gene matches: 11. This CDR3 is CASSSPTGVNLYEQYF. CDR3 nucleotide sequence: TGTGCCAGCAGCTCTCCGACAGGGGTAAATCTCTACGAGCAGTACTTC.

This clonotype was recorded many times. The chain combines TRBV6-1 with TRBJ2-1; 11 bases line up with TRBD2. The germline V gene has CDR1 MNHNS and CDR2 SASEGT. The CDR3 consists of 15 residues. Losses at the gene ends were 6 bases for V and 5 bases for J; bases not matched to a gene: 6. Written as DNA, the CDR3 is TGTGCCAGCAGGGACGGGACTAGCGGAAACAATGAGCAGTTCTTC. It codes for CASRDGTSGNNEQFF.

This clonotype was picked up a small number of times. The CDR3 DNA sequence: TGCGCCAGCAGCTTAGAGAGGAACTACGAGCAGTACTTC. Translation: CASSLERNYEQYF. The gene calls are TRBV5-1 and TRBJ2-7, with D unclear. Germline assignment: CDR1 SGHRS and CDR2 YFSETQ. CDR3 length: 13 amino acids. The V end lost 2 bases, the J end lost 3 bases, and 9 bases lay between the germline ends.

This clonotype was counted at least ten times. The chain is built from TRBV6-1 and TRBJ2-2; D may be TRBD2 (6 bases). Germline CDR1 is MNHNS and CDR2 is SASEGT. The CDR3 is 15 amino acids. The germline V and J ends were trimmed by 6 bases and 3 bases, with 14 bases remaining between them. CDR3 coding DNA: TGTGCCAGCAGCCGCCCCGGGACTCACACCGGGGAGCTGTTTTTT. Translating gives CASSRPGTHTGELFF.

This clonotype was counted many times. The V call is TRBV7-9, the J call TRBJ2-3; D uncertain. The CDR3 is 14 residues long. Germline CDR1 SEHNR, CDR2 FQNEAQ (reference sequence). Trimming removed 0 bases from V and 4 bases from J, with 8 bases in between. As DNA, the CDR3 is TGTGCCAGCAGCTTAGCTCCCCCCCCAGATACGCAGTATTTT. As protein: CASSLAPPPDTQYF.

The V gene is TRBV7-2, the J gene TRBJ2-5; 14 bases are shared with TRBD2. The germline V gene has CDR1 SGHTA and CDR2 FQGNSA. The V and J ends lost 5 bases and 4 bases, in that order; junction bases with no gene match: 6. The CDR3 extends over 16 amino acids. The CDR3 here is CASSRGLAGAGETQYF. CDR3 bases: TGTGCCAGCAGCAGGGGACTAGCGGGGGCTGGAGAGACCCAGTACTTC.

The chain is built from TRBV5-5 and TRBJ2-3, with D unresolved. The CDR3 sequence is 12 residues long. Trimming pared 6 bases from V and 4 bases from J, leaving 9 bases between. The V gene's germline CDR1 is SGHKS and CDR2 YYEKEE (reference sequence). The CDR3 reads CASTKPADTQYF. The CDR3 nucleotides read TGTGCCAGCACCAAACCGGCAGATACGCAGTATTTT.

This clonotype was counted at least ten times. This chain links TRBV20-1 with TRBJ2-5, with 12 positions matching TRBD2. CDR1 DFQATT and CDR2 SNEGSKA come from the germline V gene (reference sequence). J was trimmed by 0 bases and V by 5 bases; bases with no gene match: 13. This CDR3 has 18 amino acids. In nucleotides, the CDR3 is TGCAGTGCTCTAGATCCCCTCGGACTAGCGGGGAACCAAGAGACCCAGTACTTC. Translating gives CSALDPLGLAGNQETQYF.

This clonotype was detected a few times. The chain links TRBV5-1 to TRBJ2-7; 8 nucleotides agree with TRBD1. The J segment lost 6 bases and the V segment lost 2 bases, leaving 10 bases of the junction unmatched. The CDR3 consists of 15 residues. CDR1 is SGHRS and CDR2 is YFSETQ in the germline V gene. The CDR3 DNA reads TGCGCCAGCAGCTTCAAGGGACAGGTCCCTTCCGAGCAGTACTTC. As protein: CASSFKGQVPSEQYF.

This clonotype has ten or more counts. J is TRBJ2-1 and V is TRBV7-8; possibly TRBD1 for D (5 bases). Germline V gene sequence: CDR1 SGHVS, CDR2 FQNEAQ. The ends were cut back, 7 bases at V and 3 bases at J, with 13 bases in the middle. CDR3 length: 14 residues. The CDR3 region is CASKRQLVYNEQFF. The DNA of the CDR3 is TGTGCCAGCAAGCGACAGCTAGTCTACAATGAGCAGTTCTTC.

This clonotype was seen ten or more times. The V and J genes are TRBV11-2 and TRBJ2-5; D could derive from TRBD1 or TRBD2 (6 bases each). Germline loops: CDR1 SGHAT, CDR2 FQNNGV. The CDR3 has 17 amino acids. Deletions cut 3 bases from V and 0 bases from J, with 17 bases between. CDR3 loop: CASSFGTTGAYQETQYF. In DNA form, the CDR3 reads TGTGCCAGCAGCTTTGGGACGACGGGGGCGTACCAAGAGACCCAGTACTTC.

At least ten counts were recorded for this clonotype. The chain employs TRBV20-1 and TRBJ2-7, with D unclear. Germline-derived CDR1 and CDR2 are DFQATT and SNEGSKA (reference sequence). This CDR3 region has 13 residues. The CDR3 here is CSAPSGASVEQYF. The CDR3 DNA reads as TGCAGCGCTCCAAGTGGCGCTTCGGTCGAGCAGTACTTC.